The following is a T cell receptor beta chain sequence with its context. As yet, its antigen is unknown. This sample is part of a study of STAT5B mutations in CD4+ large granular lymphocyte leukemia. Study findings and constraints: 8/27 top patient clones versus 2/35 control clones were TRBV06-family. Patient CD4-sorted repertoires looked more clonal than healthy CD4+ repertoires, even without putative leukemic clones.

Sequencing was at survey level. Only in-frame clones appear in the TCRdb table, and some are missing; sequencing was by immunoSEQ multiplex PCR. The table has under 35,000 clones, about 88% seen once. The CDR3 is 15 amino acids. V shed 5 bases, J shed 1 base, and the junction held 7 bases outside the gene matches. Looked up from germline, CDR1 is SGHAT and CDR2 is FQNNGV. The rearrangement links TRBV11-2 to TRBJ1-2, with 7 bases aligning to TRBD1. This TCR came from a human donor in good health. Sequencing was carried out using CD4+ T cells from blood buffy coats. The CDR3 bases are TGTGCCAGCAGCCCATGGGACAGTAGTAACTATGGCTACACCTTC. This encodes CASSPWDSSNYGYTF.